The 22 T cell receptor beta chains given below trace back to one sample, sequenced in a study of CD8 T cells in Susac syndrome. RNA amounts of roughly 0.45 to 1 ug underwent reverse transcription with random hexamers. MiXCR, run by TCRdb on the immunoSEQ multiplex PCR reads, gives a single entry per CDR3 protein. The sample has approximately 200,000 distinct CDR3 sequences; around 95% are singletons. Sequenced material: CD4+ T cells from PBMCs. These receptors were taken from a human donor with multiple sclerosis.

This clonotype was picked up one time. The chain carries TRBV6-5 and TRBJ1-5, with a weak D call TRBD1 (5 bases). V lost 6 bases, J lost 1 base, and 10 bases lay in between. The CDR3 covers 14 residues. Germline assignment: CDR1 MNHEY and CDR2 SVGAGI. CDR3 sequence (DNA): TGTGCCAGCAGGGGGACGGTGAGCAATCAGCCCCAGCATTTT. This sequence encodes CASRGTVSNQPQHF.

The chain couples TRBV5-6 to TRBJ2-3; 8 nucleotides align to TRBD1. This CDR3 is 14 amino acids long. Germline V lookup: CDR1 SGHDT, CDR2 YYEEEE. J was trimmed by 5 bases and V by 4 bases; bases with no gene match: 6. Here the CDR3 reads CASSLGTGLDTQYF. The CDR3 DNA sequence: TGTGCCAGCAGCCTTGGGACAGGACTAGATACGCAGTATTTT.

V usage is TRBV3-1 and J usage is TRBJ2-7, with 11 bases fitting TRBD1. This CDR3 has 14 residues. V trimming: 4 bases; J trimming: 6 bases; junction bases outside the gene matches: 5. In germline, CDR1 is LGHDT, CDR2 YNNKEL (reference sequence). This chain's CDR3 is CASSRRDRGFEQYF. The CDR3 nucleotides read TGTGCCAGCAGCCGCCGGGACAGGGGGTTCGAGCAGTACTTC.

The chain uses TRBV7-9 and TRBJ1-1, with TRBD1 matching 8 bases. Per the germline V gene, CDR1 is SEHNR and CDR2 is FQNEAQ (reference sequence). The V segment lost 4 bases and the J segment 4 bases; nucleotides outside the gene matches: 5. The CDR3 is made up of 14 amino acids. The CDR3 DNA follows: TGTGCCAGCAGCTCCCAACAGGGGGGCACTGAAGCTTTCTTT. Protein product: CASSSQQGGTEAFF.

CDR3 sequence: CASGPNSGANVLTF. Written as DNA, the CDR3 is TGTGCCAGCGGGCCTAACTCTGGGGCCAACGTCCTGACTTTC. This chain uses TRBV2 with TRBJ2-6; D not resolved. The CDR3 is 14 amino acids. The V end was cut by 8 bases, the J end by 0 bases, with 8 bases between. Germline values: CDR1 SNHLY, CDR2 FYNNEI.

This sequence joins TRBV20-1 and TRBJ2-3; D is perhaps TRBD1 or TRBD2 (5 bases each). V dropped 0 bases and J dropped 3 bases, with 13 bases sitting between them. This CDR3 comprises 15 residues. Germline values: CDR1 DFQATT, CDR2 SNEGSKA (reference sequence). DNA for the CDR3: TGCAGTGCTAGAGATGAGGGGAGAGGGACAGATACGCAGTATTTT. Amino acid sequence: CSARDEGRGTDTQYF.

The chain links TRBV20-1 to TRBJ2-5; 10 bases are shared with TRBD2. Germline V gene lookup returns CDR1 DFQATT and CDR2 SNEGSKA (reference sequence). The junction had 8 bases not matched to a gene; V was cut back by 2 bases and J by 8 bases. The CDR3 extends over 14 amino acids. In DNA, the CDR3 is TGCAGTGCTAGACCCACTAGCGGGGTTGAAACCCAGTACTTC. This sequence encodes CSARPTSGVETQYF.

The chain links TRBV9 to TRBJ2-3, with 7 bases fitting TRBD1. The CDR3 runs to 15 residues. The J segment lost 1 base and the V segment lost 3 bases, leaving 5 bases of the junction unmatched. Germline-derived CDR1 and CDR2 are SGDLS and YYNGEE. CDR3 DNA: TGTGCCAGCAGCGCTATAGGACAGGGCACAGATACGCAGTATTTT. Its translation: CASSAIGQGTDTQYF.

The chain carries TRBV3-1 and TRBJ2-1; D is possibly TRBD2 (7 bases). Germline V lookup: CDR1 LGHDT, CDR2 YNNKEL (reference sequence). The V and J ends lost 0 bases and 6 bases respectively, with 12 bases between them. The CDR3 loop spans 15 amino acids. The chain's CDR3 is CASSQEAGAINEQFF. CDR3 bases: TGTGCCAGCAGCCAAGAGGCGGGGGCAATCAATGAGCAGTTCTTC.

The chain employs TRBV11-2 and TRBJ2-5; 8 bases are shared with TRBD2. Germline V gives CDR1 SGHAT, CDR2 FQNNGV. The CDR3 length is 15 residues. J was trimmed by 5 bases and V by 1 base; bases with no gene match: 6. As DNA, the CDR3 is TGTGCCAGCAGCTTAGTACCCGGGAGGGTGGAGACCCAGTACTTC. Residues: CASSLVPGRVETQYF.

The V call is TRBV7-2, the J call TRBJ2-5; TRBD2 matches at 7 bases. This CDR3 has 14 residues. J lost 4 bases, V lost 4 bases, and 6 bases had no gene match. In germline, CDR1 is SGHTA, CDR2 FQGNSA. The CDR3 here is CASSSELASETQYF. CDR3 DNA sequence: TGTGCCAGCAGCTCCGAACTAGCGTCAGAGACCCAGTACTTC. The variable domain in full, completed from reference TRBV7-2 and TRBJ2-5, reads GAGVSQSPSNKVTEKGKDVELRCDPISGHTALYWYRQSLGQGLEFLIYFQGNSAPDKSGLPSDRFSAERTGGSVSTLTIQRTQQEDSAVYLCASSSELASETQYFGPGTRLLVL.

This chain uses TRBV4-2 with TRBJ2-3, with TRBD2 matching 7 bases. The ends lost 6 bases at V and 1 base at J; junction bases unmatched: 10. Per germline, CDR1 LGHNA and CDR2 YNFKEQ. The CDR3 length is 16 residues. The chain's CDR3 is CASSPMASGGTDTQYF. For the CDR3, the DNA is TGTGCCAGCAGTCCAATGGCTAGCGGAGGCACAGATACGCAGTATTTT.

The chain couples TRBV12-3 or TRBV12-4 to TRBJ2-1, with D possibly matching TRBD2 (6 bases). The CDR3 is 16 amino acids. The ends were cut back, 3 bases at V and 2 bases at J, with 14 bases in the middle. CDR3 in amino acids: CASSFSRVAAYNEQFF. The CDR3 nucleotides are TGTGCCAGCAGTTTCTCCAGAGTAGCGGCCTACAATGAGCAGTTCTTC.

The chain uses TRBV30 and TRBJ1-5; D not certain. Trimming took 0 bases from V and 2 from J, leaving 8 bases between them. CDR3 length: 14 residues. Germline V gene sequence: CDR1 GTSNPN, CDR2 SVGIG (reference sequence). The CDR3 DNA reads TGTGCCTGGAGTGTCAGTGACGGCAATCAGCCCCAGCATTTT. Amino acids: CAWSVSDGNQPQHF.

The V call is TRBV9, the J call TRBJ1-5, with D tentatively TRBD1 (5 bases). CDR1 SGDLS and CDR2 YYNGEE come from the germline V gene. Trimming took off 1 base at V and 2 bases at J, with 10 bases between the two ends. The CDR3 has 15 residues. CDR3 residues: CASSVTGRGNQPQHF. The CDR3 DNA follows: TGTGCCAGCAGCGTAACGGGACGGGGCAATCAGCCCCAGCATTTT.

The chain combines TRBV7-2 with TRBJ1-2; TRBD1 might be the D (6 bases). CDR3 length equals 17 residues. Germline lookup yields CDR1 SGHTA and CDR2 FQGNSA. V shed 5 bases and J shed 7 bases, with 26 bases lying between them. CDR3 in DNA: TGTGCCAGCAGCCCGTACCCGGGGGGCGCATCCCCCTCTGGCTACACCTTC. Protein: CASSPYPGGASPSGYTF.

The chain links TRBV10-3 to TRBJ1-6; 7 bases are a match to TRBD1. After removal of 6 bases from V and 8 bases from J, the junction contained 4 bases not matched to a gene. The CDR3 totals 13 residues. CDR1 and CDR2 (germline): ENHRY, SYGVKD. CDR3 nucleotide sequence: TGTGCCATCAGGGGGACAGAAGATTCACCCCTCCACTTT. Amino acid sequence: CAIRGTEDSPLHF.

The J gene is TRBJ2-7, the V gene TRBV6-1; D is undetermined. The CDR3 consists of 10 residues. V was shortened by 1 base and J by 12 bases, with 7 bases between the two germline ends. Germline V gene sequence: CDR1 MNHNS, CDR2 SASEGT. This CDR3 is CASSEGRPYF. CDR3 coding DNA: TGTGCCAGCAGTGAAGGGAGACCGTACTTC.

V and J are TRBV20-1 and TRBJ1-4, with unresolved D. This CDR3 is 13 amino acids long. Germline V gene lookup returns CDR1 DFQATT and CDR2 SNEGSKA (reference sequence). CDR3 protein: CSFLPATNEKLFF. The DNA of the CDR3 is TGCAGCTTCTTACCAGCAACTAATGAAAAACTGTTTTTT.

The rearrangement links TRBV3-1 to TRBJ2-5, with 13 positions matching TRBD2. J gave up 1 base and V 0 bases, and 11 bases lay outside the gene matches. The CDR3 spans 20 residues. Germline values: CDR1 LGHDT, CDR2 YNNKEL (reference sequence). CDR3 in amino acids: CASSQDGGLAGARFQETQYF. In DNA form, the CDR3 reads TGTGCCAGCAGCCAAGATGGAGGACTAGCGGGGGCCAGGTTCCAAGAGACCCAGTACTTC.

The V and J genes are TRBV4-1 and TRBJ2-6; 7 bases line up with TRBD1. Germline V gene lookup returns CDR1 MGHRA and CDR2 YSYEKL. V gave up 4 bases and J gave up 0 bases; unmatched junction bases: 6. This CDR3 has 17 amino acids. This chain's CDR3 is CASSLGQAYSGANVLTF. CDR3 in DNA: TGCGCCAGCAGCCTCGGACAGGCGTACTCTGGGGCCAACGTCCTGACTTTC.

V usage is TRBV12-3 or TRBV12-4 and J usage is TRBJ1-2; possibly TRBD1 for D (5 bases). CDR3 size: 14 residues. The ends were cut back, 5 bases at V and 7 bases at J, with 17 bases in the middle. The CDR3 DNA is TGTGCCAGCAGTAGTGCCCTGGGGCGGGGTGGCTACACCTTC. Protein product: CASSSALGRGGYTF.